This T cell receptor (beta chain) came from a study of T cells after yellow fever vaccination. General observations from the study: Most clones from primary vaccination were detected again post-booster (roughly 96% CD4, 88% CD8).

From germline, CDR1 is MNHNS and CDR2 SASEGT. The V and J ends lost 7 bases and 7 bases respectively, with 16 bases between them. The CDR3 runs 13 residues. This clonotype has just a few counts. No antigen is known for it. TCRdb re-called the 5' RACE reads through MiXCR, storing one row per CDR3 protein. The sample consists of nearly 350,000 distinct CDR3 sequences, 8% to 9.5% of them appearing once. The source was PBMCs, collected more than 35 days after the first yellow fever vaccination. This TCR came from a man aged 18-30 years who received the YFV17D yellow fever vaccine. The chain recombines TRBV6-1 with TRBJ1-2; D unresolved. The CDR3 DNA is TGTGCCAGCACCCTTACCCCAGGCAGTGGCTACACCTTC. This encodes CASTLTPGSGYTF.